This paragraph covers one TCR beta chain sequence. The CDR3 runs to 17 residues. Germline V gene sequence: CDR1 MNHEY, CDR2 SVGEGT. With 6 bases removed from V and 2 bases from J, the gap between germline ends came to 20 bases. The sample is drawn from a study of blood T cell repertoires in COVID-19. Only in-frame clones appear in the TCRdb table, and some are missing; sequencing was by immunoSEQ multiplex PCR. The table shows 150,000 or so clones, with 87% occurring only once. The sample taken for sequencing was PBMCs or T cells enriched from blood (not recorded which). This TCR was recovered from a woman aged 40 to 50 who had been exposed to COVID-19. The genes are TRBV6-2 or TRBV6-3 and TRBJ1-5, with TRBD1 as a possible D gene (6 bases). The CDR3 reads CASSLYPQGAGNQPQHF. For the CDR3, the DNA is TGTGCCAGCAGCCTATACCCACAGGGCGCGGGCAATCAGCCCCAGCATTTT.